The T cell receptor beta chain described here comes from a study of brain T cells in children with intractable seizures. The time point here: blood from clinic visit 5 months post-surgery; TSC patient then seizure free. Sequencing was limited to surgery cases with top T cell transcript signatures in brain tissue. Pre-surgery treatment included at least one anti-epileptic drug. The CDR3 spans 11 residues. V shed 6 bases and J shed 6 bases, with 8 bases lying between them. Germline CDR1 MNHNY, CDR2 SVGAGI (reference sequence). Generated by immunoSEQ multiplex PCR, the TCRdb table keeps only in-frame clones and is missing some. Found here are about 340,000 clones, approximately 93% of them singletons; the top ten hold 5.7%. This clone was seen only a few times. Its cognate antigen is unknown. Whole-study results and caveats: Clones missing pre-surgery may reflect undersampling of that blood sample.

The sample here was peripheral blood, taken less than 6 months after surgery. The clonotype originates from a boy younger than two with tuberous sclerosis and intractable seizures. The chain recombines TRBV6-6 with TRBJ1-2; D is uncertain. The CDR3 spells CASRALDGYTF. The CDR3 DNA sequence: TGTGCCAGCAGGGCCTTGGATGGCTACACCTTC.